The 15 T cell receptor beta chains below come from one sample, sequenced in a study of CD8 T cells in ankylosing spondylitis. TCRdb ran MiXCR on the 5' RACE reads and lists one entry per CDR3 protein. The sample includes hundreds of thousands of distinct CDR3 sequences, around 20% seen only once; the top ten take about 8%. The material sequenced was blood, either unsorted or a sorted T cell fraction (not recorded which). Receptors were obtained from a male donor with ankylosing spondylitis or in good health (not recorded which).

The rearrangement uses TRBV3-1 and TRBJ2-5; TRBD2 matches at 8 bases. The V and J ends lost 6 bases and 4 bases, in that order; junction bases with no gene match: 13. Germline V gives CDR1 LGHDT, CDR2 YNNKEL (reference sequence). The CDR3 length is 16 residues. The CDR3 DNA reads TGTGCCAGCAGGTCCACTGGGACTAGAGTTAGAGAGACCCAGTACTTC. It yields the protein CASRSTGTRVRETQYF.

V usage is TRBV5-1 and J usage is TRBJ2-7, with TRBD2 matching 7 bases. The CDR3 runs to 13 residues. J gave up 5 bases and V 1 base, and 3 bases lay outside the gene matches. Germline values: CDR1 SGHRS, CDR2 YFSETQ. The CDR3 DNA sequence: TGCGCCAGCAGCTTGCGCGCGGGGGACGAGCAGTACGTC. Amino acid sequence: CASSLRAGDEQYV.

J is TRBJ1-6 and V is TRBV2, with 7 nucleotides matching TRBD1. V gave up 9 bases and J gave up 4 bases; unmatched junction bases: 12. Per germline, CDR1 SNHLY and CDR2 FYNNEI. The CDR3 length is 16 residues. The CDR3 protein is CASLSSTGTYNSPLHF. Written as DNA, the CDR3 is TGTGCCAGTTTATCGTCGACAGGGACATATAATTCACCCCTCCACTTT.

This chain connects TRBV5-1 to TRBJ2-2, with D perhaps TRBD1 (5 bases). V shed 0 bases and J shed 4 bases, with 7 bases lying between them. CDR3 length: 14 amino acids. The germline V gene has CDR1 SGHRS and CDR2 YFSETQ. CDR3 sequence (DNA): TGCGCCAGCAGCTTGGCCCAGGGCACCGGGGAGCTGTTTTTT. It is translated as CASSLAQGTGELFF.

This rearrangement joins TRBV12-3 or TRBV12-4 to TRBJ1-2; no reliable D call. The CDR3 runs to 12 residues. The V end lost 0 bases, the J end lost 4 bases, and 3 bases lay between the germline ends. As DNA, the CDR3 is TGTGCCAGCAGTTTAGCACTCTATGGCTACACCTTC. Translation gives CASSLALYGYTF.

In DNA form, the CDR3 reads TGCAGTGCAAACCGGGACACTGAGGGTTCACCCCTCCACTTT. This encodes CSANRDTEGSPLHF. The rearrangement uses TRBV20-1 and TRBJ1-6; tentative D call: TRBD1 (6 bases). V was clipped by 6 bases and J by 9 bases, with 18 bases between them. The germline gives CDR1 DFQATT, CDR2 SNEGSKA (reference sequence). The CDR3 is 14 amino acids.

This clonotype was counted a few times. V usage is TRBV20-1 and J usage is TRBJ2-3; tentative D call: TRBD2 (6 bases). CDR3 length: 15 amino acids. V was trimmed by 5 bases and J by 1 base, leaving 16 bases between them. The germline V gene has CDR1 DFQATT and CDR2 SNEGSKA (reference sequence). The chain's CDR3 is CSAPVLAGRTDTQYF. DNA of the CDR3: TGCAGTGCTCCTGTATTGGCGGGACGCACAGATACGCAGTATTTT.

Only a few counts were recorded for this clonotype. This sequence joins TRBV25-1 and TRBJ1-1, with D tentatively TRBD1 (6 bases). Germline CDR1 is MGHDK and CDR2 is SYGVNS. V was shortened by 7 bases and J by 6 bases, with 15 bases between the two germline ends. The CDR3 covers 13 residues. The CDR3 loop reads CASTLGGAPEAFF. The DNA for the CDR3 is TGTGCCAGCACCCTAGGGGGTGCCCCTGAAGCTTTCTTT. The full variable domain, rest sourced from reference TRBV25-1 and TRBJ1-1, is EADIYQTPRYLVIGTGKKITLECSQTMGHDKMYWYQQDPGMELHLIHYSYGVNSTEKGDLSSESTVSRIRTEHFPLTLESARPSHTSQYLCASTLGGAPEAFFGQGTRLTVV.

This clonotype came up a few times. The CDR3 nucleotides read TGCAGCGTTGGGCCGGGAGGGGCCGGGGAGCTGTTTTTT. Translated, it gives CSVGPGGAGELFF. The V gene is TRBV29-1, the J gene TRBJ2-2, with 8 bases aligning to TRBD2. The CDR3 totals 13 residues. Trimming took 4 bases from V and 6 from J; bases not matched to a gene: 4. CDR1 and CDR2 (germline): SQVTM, ANQGSEA.

This clonotype was recorded a few times. The chain joins TRBV5-1 to TRBJ2-1; TRBD2 matches 10 bases. The CDR3 loop spans 17 amino acids. CDR1 is SGHRS, CDR2 YFSETQ, per germline. V dropped 0 bases and J dropped 0; count of bases not matched to a gene: 3. CDR3 DNA sequence: TGCGCCAGCAGCTTGGCTAGCGGGGGAGGCTCCTACAATGAGCAGTTCTTC. It specifies CASSLASGGGSYNEQFF.

This clonotype was observed at least ten times. V is TRBV5-1 and J is TRBJ2-5, with 10 bases aligning to TRBD2. Germline V lookup: CDR1 SGHRS, CDR2 YFSETQ. The V and J ends lost 5 bases and 5 bases, in that order; junction bases with no gene match: 12. This CDR3 is built from 16 residues. The CDR3 nucleotides read TGCGCCAGCAGAGTTTCTTCAGCGGGGGGGCACGAGACCCAGTACTTC. Its translation: CASRVSSAGGHETQYF.

Ten or more counts support this clonotype. J is TRBJ1-1 and V is TRBV12-3 or TRBV12-4; weak D call: TRBD1 (6 bases). CDR3 length equals 14 residues. V lost 6 bases and J lost 0, with 11 bases in between. CDR3 sequence (DNA): TGTGCCAGCAGCCTGACAGGCCTGAACACTGAAGCTTTCTTT. The encoded protein is CASSLTGLNTEAFF.

This clonotype was detected only a few times. J is TRBJ2-5 and V is TRBV18, with 9 bases that match TRBD2. Germline assignment: CDR1 KGHSH and CDR2 LQKENI. Germline trimming cut 3 bases from V and 7 bases from J; bases unmatched to any gene: 12. This CDR3 has 16 residues. The CDR3, as DNA: TGTGCCAGCTCACCTAGAGCGGGAGGTCAAGACGGGACCCAGTACTTC. This translates into CASSPRAGGQDGTQYF.

This clonotype was seen repeatedly, ten times or more. The chain couples TRBV12-3 or TRBV12-4 to TRBJ2-1, with no clear D. Trimming shortened V by 1 base and J by 7 bases, and 8 bases separated the two germline ends. There are 13 residues in the CDR3. CDR3 region: CASSLGMSNEQFF. In nucleotides, the CDR3 is TGTGCCAGCAGTTTAGGGATGAGTAATGAGCAGTTCTTC.

In this sample, this clonotype turned up a few times. V is TRBV29-1 and J is TRBJ2-5; D uncertain. There are 12 residues in the CDR3. Germline V CDR1 and CDR2: SQVTM, ANQGSEA. V lost 3 bases to trimming and J lost 2 bases, with 7 bases between them. CDR3 amino acids: CSVERFQETQYF. The CDR3 region has the DNA TGCAGCGTTGAGAGATTTCAAGAGACCCAGTACTTC.